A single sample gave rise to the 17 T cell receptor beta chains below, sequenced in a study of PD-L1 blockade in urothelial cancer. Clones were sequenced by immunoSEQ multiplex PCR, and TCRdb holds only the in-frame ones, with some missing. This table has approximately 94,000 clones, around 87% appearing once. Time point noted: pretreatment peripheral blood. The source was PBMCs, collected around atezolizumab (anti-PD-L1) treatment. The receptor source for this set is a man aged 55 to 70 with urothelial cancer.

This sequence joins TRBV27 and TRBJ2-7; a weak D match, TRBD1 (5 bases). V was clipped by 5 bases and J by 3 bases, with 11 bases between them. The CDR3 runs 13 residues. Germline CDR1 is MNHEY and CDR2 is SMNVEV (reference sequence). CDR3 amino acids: CASSPQGHYEQYF. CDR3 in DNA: TGTGCCAGCAGTCCCCAGGGTCACTACGAGCAGTACTTC.

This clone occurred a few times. This CDR3 reads CASSEGGGSTDTQYF. Here the CDR3 DNA reads TGTGCCAGCAGTGAAGGAGGAGGGTCCACAGATACGCAGTATTTT. The chain couples TRBV6-1 to TRBJ2-3, with a possible D match to TRBD2 (6 bases). V lost 1 base to trimming and J lost 2 bases, with 10 bases between them. This CDR3 is built from 15 residues. CDR1 MNHNS and CDR2 SASEGT come from the germline V gene.

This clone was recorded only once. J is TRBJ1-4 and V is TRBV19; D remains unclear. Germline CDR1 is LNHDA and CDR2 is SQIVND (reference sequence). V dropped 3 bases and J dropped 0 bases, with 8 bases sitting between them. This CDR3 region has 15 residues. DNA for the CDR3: TGTGCCAGTAGTATTGCGGTCTCAACTAATGAAAAACTGTTTTTT. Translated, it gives CASSIAVSTNEKLFF.

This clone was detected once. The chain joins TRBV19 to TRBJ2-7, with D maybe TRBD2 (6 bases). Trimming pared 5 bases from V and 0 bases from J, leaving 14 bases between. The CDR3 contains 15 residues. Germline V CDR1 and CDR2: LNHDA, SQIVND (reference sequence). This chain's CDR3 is CASSRDFWSSYEQYF. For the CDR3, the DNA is TGTGCCAGTAGTCGGGACTTCTGGAGCTCCTACGAGCAGTACTTC.

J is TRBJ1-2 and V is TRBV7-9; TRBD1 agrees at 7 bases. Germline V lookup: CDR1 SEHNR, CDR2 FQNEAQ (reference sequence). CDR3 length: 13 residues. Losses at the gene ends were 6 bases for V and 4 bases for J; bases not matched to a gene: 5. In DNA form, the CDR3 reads TGTGCCAGCAGTAGACAGGGCCCCTATGGCTACACCTTC. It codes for CASSRQGPYGYTF.

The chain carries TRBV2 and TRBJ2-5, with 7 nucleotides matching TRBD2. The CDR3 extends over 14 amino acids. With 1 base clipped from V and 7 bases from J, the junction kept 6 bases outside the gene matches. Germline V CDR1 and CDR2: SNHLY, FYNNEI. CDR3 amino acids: CASSEGGGQWTQYF. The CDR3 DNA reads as TGTGCCAGCAGTGAAGGGGGGGGTCAGTGGACCCAGTACTTC.

The CDR3 sequence is CAWSVGTDVRGYF. CDR3 DNA: TGTGCCTGGAGTGTCGGGACAGACGTCCGGGGGTACTTC. The rearrangement joins TRBV30 to TRBJ2-7; 7 positions match TRBD1. The CDR3 is made up of 13 amino acids. The V segment lost 0 bases and the J segment 12 bases; nucleotides outside the gene matches: 11. In germline, CDR1 is GTSNPN, CDR2 SVGIG (reference sequence).

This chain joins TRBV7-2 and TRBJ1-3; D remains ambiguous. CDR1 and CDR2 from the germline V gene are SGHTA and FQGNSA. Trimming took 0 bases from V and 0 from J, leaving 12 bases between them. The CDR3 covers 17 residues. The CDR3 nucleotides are TGTGCCAGCAGCTTAGCGCGGAGTGGCCGCTCTGGAAACACCATATATTTT. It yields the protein CASSLARSGRSGNTIYF.

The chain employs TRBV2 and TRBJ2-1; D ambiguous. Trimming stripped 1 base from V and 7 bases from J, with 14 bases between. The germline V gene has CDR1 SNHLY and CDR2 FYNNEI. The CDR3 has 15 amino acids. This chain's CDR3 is CASSEEQSIMNEQFF. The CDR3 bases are TGTGCCAGCAGTGAAGAACAGTCGATAATGAATGAGCAGTTCTTC.

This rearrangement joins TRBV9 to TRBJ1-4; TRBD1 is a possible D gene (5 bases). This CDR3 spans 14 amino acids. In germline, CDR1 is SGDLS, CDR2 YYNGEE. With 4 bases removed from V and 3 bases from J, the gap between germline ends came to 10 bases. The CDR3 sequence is CASSPGGANEKLFF. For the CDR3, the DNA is TGTGCCAGCAGCCCCGGGGGGGCTAATGAAAAACTGTTTTTT.

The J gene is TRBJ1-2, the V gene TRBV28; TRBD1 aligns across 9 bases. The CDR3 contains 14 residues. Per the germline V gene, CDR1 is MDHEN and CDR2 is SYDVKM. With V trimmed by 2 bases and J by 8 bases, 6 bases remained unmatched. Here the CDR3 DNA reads TGTGCCAGCAGTTTAGACGGACAGGGGTGGGGCTACACCTTC. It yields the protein CASSLDGQGWGYTF.

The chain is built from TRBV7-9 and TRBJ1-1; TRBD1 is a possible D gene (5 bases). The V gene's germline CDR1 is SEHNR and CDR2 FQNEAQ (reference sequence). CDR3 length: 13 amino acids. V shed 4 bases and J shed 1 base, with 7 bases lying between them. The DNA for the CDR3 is TGTGCCAGCAGCTACGGACAGAACACTGAAGCTTTCTTT. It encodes CASSYGQNTEAFF.

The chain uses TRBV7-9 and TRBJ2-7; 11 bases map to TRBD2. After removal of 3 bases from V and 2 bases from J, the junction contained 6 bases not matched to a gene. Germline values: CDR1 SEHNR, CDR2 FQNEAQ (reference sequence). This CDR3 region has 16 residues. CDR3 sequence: CASSFRTSGGPYEQYF. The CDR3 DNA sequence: TGTGCCAGCAGCTTTCGTACTAGCGGGGGCCCCTACGAGCAGTACTTC.

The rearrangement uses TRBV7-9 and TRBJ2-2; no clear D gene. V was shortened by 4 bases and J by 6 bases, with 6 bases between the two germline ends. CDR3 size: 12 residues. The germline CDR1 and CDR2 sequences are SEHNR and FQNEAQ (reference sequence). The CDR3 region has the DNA TGTGCCAGCAGCTCCATCCCCGGGGAGCTGTTTTTT. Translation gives CASSSIPGELFF.

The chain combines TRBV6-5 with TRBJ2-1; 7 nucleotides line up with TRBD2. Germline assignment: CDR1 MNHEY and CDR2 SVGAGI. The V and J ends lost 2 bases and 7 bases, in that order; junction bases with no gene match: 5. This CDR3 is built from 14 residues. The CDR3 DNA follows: TGTGCCAGCAGTTACGGCGGGAGCGGAAATGAGCAGTTCTTC. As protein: CASSYGGSGNEQFF.

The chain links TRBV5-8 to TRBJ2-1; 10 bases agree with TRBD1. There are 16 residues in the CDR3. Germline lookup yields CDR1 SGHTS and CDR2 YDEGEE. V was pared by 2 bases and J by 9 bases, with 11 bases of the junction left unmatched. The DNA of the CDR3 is TGTGCCAGCAGCTTCCACCAGGACAGGGGGTGGGTTGAGCAGTTCTTC. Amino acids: CASSFHQDRGWVEQFF.

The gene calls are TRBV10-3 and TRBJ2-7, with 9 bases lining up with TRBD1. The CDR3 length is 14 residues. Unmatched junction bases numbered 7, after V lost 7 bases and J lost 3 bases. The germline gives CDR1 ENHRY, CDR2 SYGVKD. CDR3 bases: TGTGCCATCACCGGGACAGGGCGGGTCTACGAGCAGTACTTC. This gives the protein CAITGTGRVYEQYF.